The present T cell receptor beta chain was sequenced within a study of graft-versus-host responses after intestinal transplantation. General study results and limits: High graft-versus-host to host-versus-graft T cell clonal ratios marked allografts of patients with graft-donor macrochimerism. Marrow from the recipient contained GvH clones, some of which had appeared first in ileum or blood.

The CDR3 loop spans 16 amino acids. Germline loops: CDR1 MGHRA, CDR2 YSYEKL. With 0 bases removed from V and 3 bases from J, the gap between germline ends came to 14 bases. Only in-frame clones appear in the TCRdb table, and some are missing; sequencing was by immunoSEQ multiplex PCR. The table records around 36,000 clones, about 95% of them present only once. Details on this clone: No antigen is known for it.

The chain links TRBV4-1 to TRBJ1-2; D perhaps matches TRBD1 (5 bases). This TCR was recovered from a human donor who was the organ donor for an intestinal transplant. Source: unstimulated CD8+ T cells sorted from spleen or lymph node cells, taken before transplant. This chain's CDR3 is CASSQEQAPTDYGYTF. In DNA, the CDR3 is TGCGCCAGCAGCCAAGAACAGGCCCCAACCGACTATGGCTACACCTTC.